One and the same sample provided the 26 T cell receptor beta chains below, sequenced in a study of cytomegalovirus exposure and HLA in healthy donors. PCR amplification relied on 60 Vbeta primers (plus 13 Jbeta primers). Here immunoSEQ multiplex PCR was the method, and the copy in TCRdb shows in-frame clones only, minus some. The sample has 95,000 to 120,000 clones, less than 80% seen once. The sequencing input was PBMCs. The source of these receptors is a woman aged 40-49 years in good health and CMV-seropositive.

The V call is TRBV11-2, the J call TRBJ1-2, with a tentative D call TRBD1 (6 bases). Trimming took 5 bases from V and 4 from J, leaving 14 bases between them. CDR3 length: 14 residues. The germline V gene has CDR1 SGHAT and CDR2 FQNNGV. CDR3 DNA sequence: TGTGCCAGCAGCCCACCGGGACAACTCTATGGCTACACCTTC. It specifies CASSPPGQLYGYTF.

This clone was picked up a small number of times. The chain joins TRBV2 to TRBJ1-2; 12 bases match TRBD1. The ends lost 7 bases at V and 6 bases at J; junction bases unmatched: 15. This CDR3 contains 17 residues. Germline-derived CDR1 and CDR2 are SNHLY and FYNNEI. This CDR3 is CASTRDRGRRGSNGYTF. The CDR3 coding sequence is TGTGCCAGCACCCGGGACAGGGGGCGCCGGGGTTCGAATGGCTACACCTTC.

The rearrangement uses TRBV11-2 and TRBJ1-4; D is possibly TRBD1 (6 bases). V dropped 5 bases and J dropped 7 bases, with 14 bases sitting between them. The CDR3 length is 14 residues. Looked up from germline, CDR1 is SGHAT and CDR2 is FQNNGV. The CDR3 DNA is TGTGCCAGCAGCCCGGACAGAGCCAGTGAAAAACTGTTTTTT. This gives the protein CASSPDRASEKLFF.

The chain links TRBV18 to TRBJ1-6; D gene ambiguous. There are 16 residues in the CDR3. Germline V gene data show CDR1 as KGHSH and CDR2 as LQKENI. V was pared by 3 bases and J by 3 bases, with 12 bases between. The CDR3 sequence: CASSPNEGDYNSPLHF. As DNA, the CDR3 is TGTGCCAGCTCACCCAACGAAGGAGACTATAATTCACCCCTCCACTTT. Supplemented by reference TRBV18 and TRBJ1-6, the full variable domain reads NAGVMQNPRHLVRRRGQEARLRCSPMKGHSHVYWYRQLPEEGLKFMVYLQKENIIDESGMPKERFSAEFPKEGPSILRIQQVVRGDSAAYFCASSPNEGDYNSPLHFGNGTRLTVT.

The table lists this clone with a count of one. The rearrangement links TRBV28 to TRBJ2-5; the D gene is possibly TRBD1 (6 bases). The CDR3 has 14 amino acids. Germline V gives CDR1 MDHEN, CDR2 SYDVKM. V lost 4 bases and J 13 bases, leaving 22 bases between the germline ends. The DNA of the CDR3 is TGTGCCAGCAGTTCCCCTGGGACACCCAGCTTTCCGTACTTC. Protein: CASSSPGTPSFPYF.

This clone was counted only a few times. The gene calls are TRBV19 and TRBJ1-1; 7 nucleotides agree with TRBD1. The V segment lost 8 bases and the J segment 1 base; nucleotides outside the gene matches: 7. The CDR3 has 14 residues. CDR1 and CDR2 from the germline V gene are LNHDA and SQIVND (reference sequence). CDR3 protein: CASLRGRGNTEAFF. The CDR3 nucleotides read TGTGCCAGTTTAAGGGGGCGCGGGAACACTGAAGCTTTCTTT. Combining the CDR3 with reference TRBV19 and TRBJ1-1 gives the whole variable domain DGGITQSPKYLFRKEGQNVTLSCEQNLNHDAMYWYRQDPGQGLRLIYYSQIVNDFQKGDIAEGYSVSREKKESFPLTVTSAQKNPTAFYLCASLRGRGNTEAFFGQGTRLTVV.

The rearrangement joins TRBV6-1 to TRBJ1-5, with 7 bases fitting TRBD1. V gave up 4 bases and J gave up 6 bases; unmatched junction bases: 12. The CDR3 has 16 amino acids. Germline-derived CDR1 and CDR2 are MNHNS and SASEGT. The CDR3 DNA follows: TGTGCCAGCAGTGGCGACCACAGGGGTTGGGGTCAGCCCCAGCATTTT. It codes for CASSGDHRGWGQPQHF.

The chain joins TRBV7-3 to TRBJ2-2, with 7 bases lining up with TRBD1. The CDR3 is 16 residues long. The ends lost 4 bases at V and 2 bases at J; junction bases unmatched: 7. Germline CDR1 and CDR2: SGHTA and FQGTGA. In nucleotides, the CDR3 is TGTGCCAGCAGCTCCCCGAGGGACAGAAACACCGGGGAGCTGTTTTTT. Its translation is CASSSPRDRNTGELFF. Looking up the rest from reference TRBV7-3 and TRBJ2-2 gives the full variable domain: GAGVSQTPSNKVTEKGKYVELRCDPISGHTALYWYRQSLGQGPEFLIYFQGTGAADDSGLPNDRFFAVRPEGSVSTLKIQRTERGDSAVYLCASSSPRDRNTGELFFGEGSRLTVL.

The V and J genes are TRBV18 and TRBJ2-3; 8 nucleotides agree with TRBD2. Germline CDR1 KGHSH, CDR2 LQKENI. The trim removed 3 bases at V and 1 base at J, leaving 3 bases unmatched. This CDR3 is built from 15 residues. The CDR3 nucleotides are TGTGCCAGCTCACCCTCAGCGGGGGGCACAGATACGCAGTATTTT. Protein sequence: CASSPSAGGTDTQYF. Using reference TRBV18 and TRBJ2-3 for the parts outside the CDR3, the full variable domain is NAGVMQNPRHLVRRRGQEARLRCSPMKGHSHVYWYRQLPEEGLKFMVYLQKENIIDESGMPKERFSAEFPKEGPSILRIQQVVRGDSAAYFCASSPSAGGTDTQYFGPGTRLTVL.

CDR3 DNA: TGTGCCTGGGCTGACAGGGCGGTACAGCCCCAGCATTTT. This translates into CAWADRAVQPQHF. This chain joins TRBV30 and TRBJ1-5, with TRBD1 matching 7 bases. The CDR3 extends over 13 amino acids. The germline V gene has CDR1 GTSNPN and CDR2 SVGIG (reference sequence). V was clipped by 5 bases and J by 7 bases; unmatched bases: 8.

The genes are TRBV6-1 and TRBJ1-1; possibly TRBD1 for D (5 bases). Germline V CDR1 and CDR2: MNHNS, SASEGT. The CDR3 spans 12 residues. V lost 6 bases and J 6 bases, leaving 11 bases between the germline ends. The chain's CDR3 is CASRAQGPEAFF. Written as DNA, the CDR3 is TGTGCCAGCAGAGCTCAGGGTCCTGAAGCTTTCTTT.

This clone was counted only a few times. This chain uses TRBV27 with TRBJ1-1; 8 bases agree with TRBD1. V was clipped by 6 bases and J by 5 bases; unmatched bases: 5. The CDR3 length is 13 residues. CDR1 MNHEY and CDR2 SMNVEV come from the germline V gene (reference sequence). The CDR3 DNA follows: TGTGCCAGCAGCCCAGGGGGCTATACTGAAGCTTTCTTT. This sequence encodes CASSPGGYTEAFF.

This sequence joins TRBV16 and TRBJ2-3; 7 positions agree with TRBD1. The length of the CDR3 is 16 residues. Trimming removed 4 bases from V and 2 bases from J; junction bases left unmatched: 9. Germline lookup yields CDR1 KGHSY and CDR2 FQNENV. The chain's CDR3 is CASSRSRDSITDTQYF. DNA of the CDR3: TGTGCCAGCAGCCGGTCCAGGGACAGCATCACAGATACGCAGTATTTT. Looking up the rest from reference TRBV16 and TRBJ2-3 gives the full variable domain: GEEVAQTPKHLVRGEGQKAKLYCAPIKGHSYVFWYQQVLKNEFKFLISFQNENVFDETGMPKERFSAKCLPNSPCSLEIQATKLEDSAVYFCASSRSRDSITDTQYFGPGTRLTVL.

J is TRBJ2-5 and V is TRBV2; D is undetermined. The CDR3 spans 12 residues. V was trimmed by 8 bases and J by 1 base, leaving 8 bases between them. Germline CDR1 is SNHLY and CDR2 is FYNNEI. In DNA, the CDR3 is TGTGCCAGCGCCGAGGTCCAAGAGACCCAGTACTTC. Its translation is CASAEVQETQYF.

The genes are TRBV5-5 and TRBJ2-1, with 9 positions matching TRBD2. CDR3 size: 15 residues. J was trimmed by 8 bases and V by 0 bases; bases with no gene match: 6. CDR1 is SGHKS and CDR2 is YYEKEE in the germline V gene (reference sequence). CDR3 amino acids: CASSLGTSVSYEQFF. The CDR3 region has the DNA TGTGCCAGCAGCTTGGGGACTAGCGTCAGCTATGAGCAGTTCTTC.

This clone was counted a single time. V gene TRBV9 combines with J gene TRBJ2-3, with 10 bases fitting TRBD2. With V trimmed by 0 bases and J by 3 bases, 4 bases remained unmatched. The germline gives CDR1 SGDLS, CDR2 YYNGEE. The CDR3 is 16 amino acids. CDR3 nucleotide sequence: TGTGCCAGCAGCGTAGGAGCGGGGGGGAATACAGATACGCAGTATTTT. Translating gives CASSVGAGGNTDTQYF.

The V call is TRBV27, the J call TRBJ1-3; TRBD1 matches at 10 bases. Trimming cost V 5 bases and J 0 bases; bases outside gene matches: 4. The germline gives CDR1 MNHEY, CDR2 SMNVEV (reference sequence). The CDR3 spans 16 residues. For the CDR3, the DNA is TGTGCCAGCAGTCAGGGGACAGGGGACTCTGGAAACACCATATATTTT. This gives the protein CASSQGTGDSGNTIYF.

The sample holds a few counts of this clone. The chain recombines TRBV11-2 with TRBJ2-3; perhaps TRBD1 as D (5 bases). V dropped 5 bases and J dropped 4 bases, with 19 bases sitting between them. The CDR3 spans 16 residues. The germline V gene has CDR1 SGHAT and CDR2 FQNNGV. In DNA form, the CDR3 reads TGTGCCAGCAGCCCCCAAGGGGCGGTGTATGCAGATACGCAGTATTTT. Translating it yields CASSPQGAVYADTQYF.

V and J are TRBV6-1 and TRBJ2-5; D may be TRBD2 (7 bases). The DNA end lines up better with TRBJ2-7; the J call may be wrong. Germline V gives CDR1 MNHNS, CDR2 SASEGT. The CDR3 runs to 15 residues. The DNA for the CDR3 is TGTGCCAGCAGTGAAAGTCCTCGGGCGGGGGCCGAGCAGTACTTC. Protein sequence: CASSESPRAGAEQYF.

The chain combines TRBV15 with TRBJ2-1; perhaps TRBD2 as D (5 bases). Trimming left V 1 base short and J 6 bases short, with 10 bases between. The CDR3 loop spans 14 amino acids. CDR1 is LNHNV and CDR2 is YYDKDF in the germline V gene (reference sequence). CDR3 protein: CATSRGGSGNEQFF. DNA for the CDR3: TGTGCCACCAGCAGAGGAGGGTCGGGCAATGAGCAGTTCTTC. The variable domain in full, completed from reference TRBV15 and TRBJ2-1, reads DAMVIQNPRYQVTQFGKPVTLSCSQTLNHNVMYWYQQKSSQAPKLLFHYYDKDFNNEADTPDNFQSRRPNTSFCFLDIRSPGLGDTAMYLCATSRGGSGNEQFFGPGTRLTVL.

The chain links TRBV5-4 to TRBJ2-3; D is perhaps TRBD1 (5 bases). CDR3 size: 12 residues. The V and J ends lost 5 bases and 3 bases respectively, with 7 bases between them. From germline, CDR1 is SGHNT and CDR2 YYREEE (reference sequence). The chain's CDR3 is CASRRGTDTQYF. The CDR3 nucleotides are TGTGCCAGCAGAAGGGGAACAGATACGCAGTATTTT.

This chain links TRBV2 with TRBJ1-2, with 7 bases fitting TRBD1. This CDR3 has 12 amino acids. Germline-derived CDR1 and CDR2 are SNHLY and FYNNEI. The V segment lost 3 bases and the J segment 8 bases; nucleotides outside the gene matches: 3. The CDR3 DNA reads TGTGCCAGCAGTGACGAAGGGGGCGGCTACACCTTC. Protein: CASSDEGGGYTF. Complete variable domain (other parts from reference TRBV2 and TRBJ1-2): EPEVTQTPSHQVTQMGQEVILRCVPISNHLYFYWYRQILGQKVEFLVSFYNNEISEKSEIFDDQFSVERPDGSNFTLKIRSTKLEDSAMYFCASSDEGGGYTFGSGTRLTVV.

This chain links TRBV5-1 with TRBJ2-7, with 8 nucleotides matching TRBD1. Germline V gene lookup returns CDR1 SGHRS and CDR2 YFSETQ. The CDR3 consists of 14 residues. J was trimmed by 3 bases and V by 2 bases; bases with no gene match: 4. As DNA, the CDR3 is TGCGCCAGCAGCTTCCCGGGACAGGTCTACGAGCAGTACTTC. This encodes CASSFPGQVYEQYF.

This rearrangement joins TRBV6-5 to TRBJ1-3, with TRBD1 as a possible D gene (5 bases). Trimming pared 4 bases from V and 0 bases from J, leaving 10 bases between. This CDR3 has 15 amino acids. The V gene's germline CDR1 is MNHEY and CDR2 SVGAGI. Here the CDR3 reads CASSFGGDSGNTIYF. Here the CDR3 DNA reads TGTGCCAGCAGTTTTGGGGGGGACTCTGGAAACACCATATATTTT.

The sample holds a few counts of this clone. CDR3 coding DNA: TGTGCCAGCAGCCAGCTAGCTAATGAGCAGTTCTTC. It is translated as CASSQLANEQFF. The chain links TRBV4-2 to TRBJ2-1, with D possibly being TRBD2 (5 bases). The CDR3 is 12 amino acids. Germline V gene lookup returns CDR1 LGHNA and CDR2 YNFKEQ. V gave up 3 bases and J gave up 7 bases, with 7 bases separating them.

This sequence joins TRBV21-1 and TRBJ2-7; the table's D call, TRBD2, has no DNA check behind it. TRBV21-1 is designated a pseudogene. The CDR3 extends over 14 amino acids. The CDR3 DNA follows: TGTGCCAGCAGCAGAGCCTCGGGGACTTACGAGCAGTACTTC. Its protein product is CASSRASGTYEQYF.